This record looks at one T cell receptor (beta chain) sequence and its context. Its antigen is undetermined. This sample was taken from a study of cytomegalovirus exposure and HLA in healthy donors. Across the whole study: Earlier sequencing of 150 million to 200 million T cells yielded under 120 million unique TCR beta sequences. The study, taken as a whole, reports: For most subjects, TCR beta sequences were reported to predict HLA-A and HLA-B alleles with accuracy. For TCR beta chains, V- and J-gene trimming was later linked to a missense DCLRE1C variant.

The CDR3 contains 13 residues. Trimming removed 6 bases from V and 12 bases from J, with 18 bases in between. Per the germline V gene, CDR1 is MNHNY and CDR2 is SVGAGI (reference sequence). This PCR relied on a set of 60 Vbeta primers and 13 Jbeta primers. Clones were sequenced by immunoSEQ multiplex PCR, and TCRdb holds only the in-frame ones, with some missing. The top ten hold approximately 2% of the sample, which has some 98,000 clones, roughly 76% seen once. Sequencing used PBMCs. V gene TRBV6-6 combines with J gene TRBJ2-1, with TRBD1 as a possible D gene (5 bases). This sequence originates from a man aged 35 to 55 in good health and CMV-seronegative. The DNA of the CDR3 is TGTGCCAGCAGGACAGATAATACAATGGGGCAGTTCTTC. The encoded protein is CASRTDNTMGQFF.